This section outlines one T cell receptor (beta chain) sequence together with its context. Its antigen is unknown. An amount of RNA that ranged from roughly 0.5 to 1 ug was reverse transcribed with random hexamers. An immunoSEQ multiplex PCR generated amplified TCR beta CDR3 products spanning 54 Vbeta and 13 Jbeta. TCRdb reprocessed the immunoSEQ multiplex PCR reads via MiXCR and lists one record per CDR3 protein. The sample shows roughly 110,000 distinct CDR3 sequences, approximately 94% of them seen only once. These data originate in a study of CD8 T cells in Susac syndrome. For the study at large: Sequenced Susac syndrome patients included about six with clinically active disease and fewer than 10 in remission. Patients with Susac syndrome, at blood draw, were therapy-naive, on corticosteroids, or on intravenous immunoglobulin alone. Findings of the study overall: Clonal expansion of CD8+ cells in Susac peaked in TEMRA cells (and in active patients).

The CDR3 runs 16 residues. The germline V gene has CDR1 MGHRA and CDR2 YSYEKL. The ends lost 0 bases at V and 4 bases at J; junction bases unmatched: 2. The sequenced material came from CD8+ T cells from PBMCs. The receptor was derived from a human donor with Susac syndrome. This chain links TRBV4-1 with TRBJ2-1, with 11 bases lining up with TRBD2. The CDR3 reads CASSQEASGGYNEQFF. CDR3 DNA: TGCGCCAGCAGCCAAGAGGCTAGCGGGGGGTACAATGAGCAGTTCTTC.